The T cell receptor beta chain described here comes from a study of lymphopenia after photon versus proton radiotherapy. The table came from immunoSEQ multiplex PCR; TCRdb's copy has only in-frame clones and leaves some out. The top ten clones hold around 20% of a sample with around 26,000 clones, about 82% of them seen once. The germline V gene encodes CDR1 KGHSH and CDR2 LQKENI. The CDR3 has 13 residues. The V gene lost 4 bases and the J gene lost 8 bases, with 12 bases spanning the gap. The TCR was taken from a woman in her 70s with pancreatic cancer. Sequencing was performed on peripheral blood, taken from a patient treated with proton-based radiotherapy. J is TRBJ2-1 and V is TRBV18; maybe TRBD1 (6 bases). CDR3 sequence reads: CASSRTGRDEQFF. For the CDR3, the DNA is TGTGCCAGCTCACGAACAGGGCGGGATGAGCAGTTCTTC.